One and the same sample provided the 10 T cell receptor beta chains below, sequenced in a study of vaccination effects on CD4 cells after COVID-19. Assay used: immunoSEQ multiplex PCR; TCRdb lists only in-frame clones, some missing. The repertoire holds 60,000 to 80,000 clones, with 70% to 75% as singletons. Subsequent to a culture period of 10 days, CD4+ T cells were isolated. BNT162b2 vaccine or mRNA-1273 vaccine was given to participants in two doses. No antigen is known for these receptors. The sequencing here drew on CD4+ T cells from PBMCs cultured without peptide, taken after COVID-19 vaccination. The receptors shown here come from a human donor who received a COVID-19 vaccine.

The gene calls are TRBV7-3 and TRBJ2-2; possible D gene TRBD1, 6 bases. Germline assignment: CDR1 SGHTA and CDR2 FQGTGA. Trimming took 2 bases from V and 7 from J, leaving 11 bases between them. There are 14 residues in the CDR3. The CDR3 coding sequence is TGTGCCAGCAGCTTACAGGGGCAGGTCGGGGAGCTGTTTTTT. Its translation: CASSLQGQVGELFF. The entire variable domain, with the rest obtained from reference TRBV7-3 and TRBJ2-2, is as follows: GAGVSQTPSNKVTEKGKYVELRCDPISGHTALYWYRQSLGQGPEFLIYFQGTGAADDSGLPNDRFFAVRPEGSVSTLKIQRTERGDSAVYLCASSLQGQVGELFFGEGSRLTVL.

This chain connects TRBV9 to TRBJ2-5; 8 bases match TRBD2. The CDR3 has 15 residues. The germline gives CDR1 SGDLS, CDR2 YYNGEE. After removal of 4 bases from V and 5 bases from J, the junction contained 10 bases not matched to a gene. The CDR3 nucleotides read TGTGCCAGCAGCCGAAGTGGACAGCGGGGGGAGACCCAGTACTTC. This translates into CASSRSGQRGETQYF.

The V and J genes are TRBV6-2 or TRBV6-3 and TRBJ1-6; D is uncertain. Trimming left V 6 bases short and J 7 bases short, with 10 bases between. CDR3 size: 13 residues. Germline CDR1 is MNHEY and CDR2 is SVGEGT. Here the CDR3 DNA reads TGTGCCAGCAGCCTAGATGGGAATTCACCCCTCCACTTT. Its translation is CASSLDGNSPLHF.

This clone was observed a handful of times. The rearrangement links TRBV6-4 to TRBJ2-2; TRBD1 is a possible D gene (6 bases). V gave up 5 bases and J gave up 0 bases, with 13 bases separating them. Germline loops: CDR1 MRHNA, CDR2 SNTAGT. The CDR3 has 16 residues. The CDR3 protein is CASSQQGNSNTGELFF. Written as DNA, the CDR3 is TGTGCCAGCAGTCAACAGGGTAACTCGAACACCGGGGAGCTGTTTTTT.

The CDR3 region is CASSARTGLGEQYV. DNA for the CDR3: TGTGCCAGCAGCGCTAGGACAGGGTTAGGCGAGCAGTACGTC. The chain employs TRBV7-2 and TRBJ2-7, with 8 bases lining up with TRBD1. The V gene end was trimmed by 5 bases and the J gene end by 6 bases; junction bases not matched to a gene: 9. The CDR3 is 14 residues long. Germline CDR1 is SGHTA and CDR2 is FQGNSA.

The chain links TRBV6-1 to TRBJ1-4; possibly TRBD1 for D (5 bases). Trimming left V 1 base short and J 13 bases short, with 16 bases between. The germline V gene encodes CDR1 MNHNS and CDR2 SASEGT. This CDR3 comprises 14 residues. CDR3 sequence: CASSEEPGMGGLFF. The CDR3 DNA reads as TGTGCCAGCAGTGAAGAGCCAGGGATGGGGGGACTGTTTTTT.

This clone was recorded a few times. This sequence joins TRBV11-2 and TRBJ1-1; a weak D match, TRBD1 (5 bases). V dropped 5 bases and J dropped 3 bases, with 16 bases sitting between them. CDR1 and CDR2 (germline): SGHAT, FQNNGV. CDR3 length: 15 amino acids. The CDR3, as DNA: TGTGCCAGCAGCGGAGGCCCAGGGAGGCACACTGAAGCTTTCTTT. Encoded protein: CASSGGPGRHTEAFF.

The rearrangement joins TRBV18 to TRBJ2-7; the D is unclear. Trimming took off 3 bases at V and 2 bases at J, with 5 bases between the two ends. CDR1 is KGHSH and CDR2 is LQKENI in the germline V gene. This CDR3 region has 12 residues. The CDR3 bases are TGTGCCAGCTCACCCTCCGCCTACGAGCAGTACGTC. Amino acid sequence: CASSPSAYEQYV.

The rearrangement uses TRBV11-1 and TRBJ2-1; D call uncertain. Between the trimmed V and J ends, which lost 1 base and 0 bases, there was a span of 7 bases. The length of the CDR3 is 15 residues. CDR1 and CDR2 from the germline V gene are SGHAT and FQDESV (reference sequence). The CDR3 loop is CASSLEGPSYNEQFF. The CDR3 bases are TGTGCCAGCAGCTTAGAGGGTCCCTCCTACAATGAGCAGTTCTTC.

CDR3 DNA sequence: TGTGCCACCAGTGATGCCAATGGGGGGGGAAGAGAGACCCAGTACTTC. The encoded protein is CATSDANGGGRETQYF. This chain connects TRBV24-1 to TRBJ2-5; 7 bases map to TRBD2. The CDR3 contains 16 residues. Germline V gene data show CDR1 as KGHDR and CDR2 as SFDVKD. The V gene end was trimmed by 3 bases and the J gene end by 4 bases; junction bases not matched to a gene: 10.